A selection of T cell receptor beta chains follows, all from one sample in a study of T cell responses to AZD1222 COVID-19 vaccine. Data came from immunoSEQ multiplex PCR; TCRdb stores just in-frame clones and leaves some out. The data show roughly 140,000 clones, 93% seen once. The sample here was peripheral blood, taken on day 0 of AZD1222 vaccination. The receptors were gathered from an adult in good health. The CDR3 runs from the conserved cysteine through the conserved F or W. D genes are given only for firm matches. Size is omitted from some rows. Given values are once, few, many or a class for expanded clones.

abundance	v_gene	j_gene	d_gene	CDR3nt	CDR3aa
-	TRBV4-1	TRBJ1-3	-	TGCGCCAGCAGCCGTCAAGGGACTCGAAACACCATATATTTT	CASSRQGTRNTIYF
-	TRBV5-5	TRBJ1-1	-	TGTGCCAGCAGCAGATTAACAGGGATCACTGAAGCTTTCTTT	CASSRLTGITEAFF
-	TRBV6-2/TRBV6-3	TRBJ1-4	-	TGTGCCAGCAGCTATTCCGTTCGGACCAGCGTGAAACTGTTTTTT	CASSYSVRTSVKLFF
-	TRBV7-6	TRBJ2-5	-	TGTGCCAGCAGCTTTGGAAGGGAGGAGACCCAGTACTTC	CASSFGREETQYF
-	TRBV19	TRBJ1-5	-	TGTGCCAGTAGTATCGCAGTCAATCAGCCCCAGCATTTT	CASSIAVNQPQHF
-	TRBV10-2	TRBJ1-5	-	TGCGCCAGCAGCGTCCAACAGGGTTCGGAGCCCCAGCATTTT	CASSVQQGSEPQHF
-	TRBV30	TRBJ1-6	-	TGTGCCTTAATCCTCCGGGGGGATTCACCCCTCCACTTT	CALILRGDSPLHF
-	TRBV19	TRBJ2-7	-	TGTGCCACCCATCTCGGTTCCGACCCCTACGAGCAGTACTTC	CATHLGSDPYEQYF
-	TRBV5-1	TRBJ2-5	TRBD1	TGCGCCAGCAGCTTCCGGGACAGGGGGCTAGAGACCCAGTACTTC	CASSFRDRGLETQYF
-	TRBV28	TRBJ2-3	TRBD2	TGTGCCAGCAGGACTAGCGGAGCGGGCACAGATACGCAGTATTTT	CASRTSGAGTDTQYF
-	TRBV5-1	TRBJ2-2	-	TGCGCCAGCAGCTTGGTTTGGTACACCGGGGAGCTGTTTTTT	CASSLVWYTGELFF
-	TRBV5-5	TRBJ2-7	-	TGTGCCAGCAGCCCACCGGGACTCCCCTCCTACGAGCAGTACTTC	CASSPPGLPSYEQYF
-	TRBV6-5	TRBJ1-1	-	TGTGCCAGCAGTTACTCCGACAGGTATGAAGCTTTCTTT	CASSYSDRYEAFF
-	TRBV18	TRBJ2-5	TRBD1	TGTGCCAGCTCACCTGGGACAGAGCAAGAGACCCAGTACTTC	CASSPGTEQETQYF
-	TRBV19	TRBJ2-7	TRBD2	TGTGCCAGTAGTACCGGGACTAGCGGGAGCTACGAGCAGTACTTC	CASSTGTSGSYEQYF
-	TRBV5-1	TRBJ2-3	-	TGCGCCAGCAGCTTGACTAGTAAGGATACGCAGTATTTT	CASSLTSKDTQYF
-	TRBV5-1	TRBJ1-1	TRBD1	TGCGCCAGCAGCACGGGACAGATAAACACTGAAGCTTTCTTT	CASSTGQINTEAFF
-	TRBV7-2	TRBJ2-7	TRBD1	TGTGCCAGCAGCTTATTACAGGGGGCGGGCGAGCAGTACTTC	CASSLLQGAGEQYF
-	TRBV15	TRBJ2-1	TRBD1	TGTGCCACCAGCCCCAGGGGGAGAGGGGTTCTGAATGAGCAGTTCTTC	CATSPRGRGVLNEQFF
-	TRBV5-8	TRBJ1-5	-	TGTGCCAGCAGCTTGGTAGATGACAGGTTGGACCAGCCCCAGCATTTT	CASSLVDDRLDQPQHF
-	TRBV19	TRBJ1-3	-	TGTGCCAGTAGCCCGGGGCCGGCGAGCTCTGGAAACACCATATATTTT	CASSPGPASSGNTIYF
few	TRBV29-1	TRBJ1-2	-	TGCAGCGTTGAAAGCCCCCCATGGAAAGCTAACTATGGCTACACCTTC	CSVESPPWKANYGYTF
-	TRBV9	TRBJ2-2	-	TGTGCCAGCAGCGTAGGGCTAGGCCACACCGGGGAGCTGTTTTTT	CASSVGLGHTGELFF
-	TRBV5-1	TRBJ2-2	TRBD1	TGCGCCAGCAGCTTGGAGGTGACAGGGTTAGCCGGGGAGCTGTTTTTT	CASSLEVTGLAGELFF
-	TRBV6-5	TRBJ1-2	-	TGTGCCAGCAGTCCCCTCGAGACGGGGCGGCTCGGCTACACCTTC	CASSPLETGRLGYTF
-	TRBV7-9	TRBJ1-2	TRBD1	TGTGCCAGCAGCTCACAGGGGGCTGTATATGGCTACACCTTC	CASSSQGAVYGYTF
once	TRBV2	TRBJ2-1	TRBD1	TGTGCCAGCGGAAGACAGGGAGATGAGCAGTTCTTC	CASGRQGDEQFF
-	TRBV6-2/TRBV6-3	TRBJ1-5	-	TGTGCCAGCAGTTACGTGGATCAGCCCCAGCATTTT	CASSYVDQPQHF
-	TRBV12-5	TRBJ2-1	-	TGTGCTAGTGGTCCCACCGGATACAATGAGCAGTTCTTC	CASGPTGYNEQFF
-	TRBV15	TRBJ1-1	-	TGTGCCACCAGCCTAGGGACCCTGAACACTGAAGCTTTCTTT	CATSLGTLNTEAFF
-	TRBV12-3/TRBV12-4	TRBJ1-2	-	TGTGCCAGCAGTGGACAAGTCCCTTATGGCTACACCTTC	CASSGQVPYGYTF
-	TRBV10-3	TRBJ2-3	-	TGTGCCATGGGGGCCGGGAGCACAGATACGCAGTATTTT	CAMGAGSTDTQYF
once	TRBV5-1	TRBJ1-2	TRBD1	TGCGCCAGCAGCTTGGATGGGACAGGGCCCTATGGCTACACCTTC	CASSLDGTGPYGYTF
-	TRBV4-3	TRBJ1-1	-	TGCGCCAGCAGCCAAGGAGGCCAGGGTCTCACTGAAGCTTTCTTT	CASSQGGQGLTEAFF
-	TRBV3-1/TRBV3-2	TRBJ1-2	TRBD1	TGTGCCAGCAGCTTAAACAGGGGGCGTGGCTACACCTTC	CASSLNRGRGYTF
-	TRBV6-2/TRBV6-3	TRBJ2-1	-	TGTGCCAGCGGCCTGGTTGAGCAGTTCTTC	CASGLVEQFF
-	TRBV11-2	TRBJ2-5	-	TGTGCCAGCAGCTCCCGCGGTTGGGGAGAGACCCAGTACTTC	CASSSRGWGETQYF
-	TRBV5-4	TRBJ2-5	-	TGTGCCAGCACCCAAAAACTAGGACAAGAGACCCAGTACTTC	CASTQKLGQETQYF
-	TRBV27	TRBJ1-6	TRBD1	TGTGCCAGCAGTTTACGGGATGACAGGGATGGGAATTCACCCCTCCACTTT	CASSLRDDRDGNSPLHF
-	TRBV19	TRBJ1-4	-	TGTGCCAGTAGTATACGGAATTCGGAAAAACTGTTTTTT	CASSIRNSEKLFF
-	TRBV6-5	TRBJ2-7	TRBD2	TGTGCCAGCGGTTTAGCGGGGGGCTACGAGCAGTACTTC	CASGLAGGYEQYF
-	TRBV6-5	TRBJ1-2	TRBD1	TGTGCCAGCAGCGGGGGCACAGGGGAGCGGTATGGCTACACCTTC	CASSGGTGERYGYTF
once	TRBV13	TRBJ1-1	TRBD1	TGTGCCAGCAGCGCGGTTGACAGGGCCCTCACTGAAGCTTTCTTT	CASSAVDRALTEAFF
-	TRBV4-1	TRBJ1-5	-	TGCGCCAGCAGCCAAGAACCACAAGCCCTTCAGGAGCCCCAGCATTTT	CASSQEPQALQEPQHF
-	TRBV11-2	TRBJ2-3	TRBD2	TGTGCCAGCAGCCCTGGGAGCGGGAGAGCCGATACGCAGTATTTT	CASSPGSGRADTQYF
-	TRBV15	TRBJ2-7	TRBD1	TGTGCCACCAGCATTGAGACAGGGGGCGAGCAGTACTTC	CATSIETGGEQYF
-	TRBV5-6	TRBJ2-3	-	TGTGCCAGCAGCTTATACAGGGTGGATACGCAGTATTTT	CASSLYRVDTQYF
-	TRBV5-1	TRBJ2-3	TRBD2	TGCGCCAGCAGCTTGGGATCTAGCGGGGGGCAAGATACGCAGTATTTT	CASSLGSSGGQDTQYF